This is a list of T cell receptor beta chains from one sample in a study of CD8+ T cells in alopecia areata. Profiling relied on immunoSEQ multiplex PCR, and the TCRdb table lists in-frame clones only, not all of them. Of roughly 200,000 clones in the sample, around 63% are singletons; the top ten hold 1.7%. Specimen: CD4+ T cells sorted from blood, collected at week 0. The origin of the receptors is a human donor with alopecia areata. The CDR3 runs from the conserved cysteine through the conserved F or W. Fields, in order: D gene, V gene, clone size, J gene, CDR3 DNA, CDR3 protein. The D gene is left open where the match is weak. Size is stated for part of the rows, as once, few or many counts, or as a class when the clone is expanded.

D: TRBD1
V: TRBV29-1
size: few
J: TRBJ1-2
DNA: TGCAGCGCTACAGGGGTGGCTAACTATGGCTACACCTTC
CDR3: CSATGVANYGYTF

D: -
V: TRBV29-1
size: -
J: TRBJ1-1
DNA: TGCAGCGTACAGGGTATGAACACTGAAGCTTTCTTT
CDR3: CSVQGMNTEAFF

D: -
V: TRBV29-1
size: -
J: TRBJ2-7
DNA: TGCAGCGTTGGGGAAAACTACGAGCAGTACTTC
CDR3: CSVGENYEQYF

D: TRBD1
V: TRBV13
size: -
J: TRBJ2-1
DNA: TGTGCCAGCAGCTTAGGACAGGGGTATGAGCAGTTCTTC
CDR3: CASSLGQGYEQFF

D: -
V: TRBV30
size: -
J: TRBJ1-2
DNA: TGTGCCTGGAGCCCTGGGGGCCCGGGCTACACCTTC
CDR3: CAWSPGGPGYTF

D: -
V: TRBV18
size: -
J: TRBJ1-1
DNA: TGTGCCAGCTCACCACCGGCCAGGGCGGGTGAAGCTTTCTTT
CDR3: CASSPPARAGEAFF

D: -
V: TRBV9
size: -
J: TRBJ2-7
DNA: TGTGCCAGCAGTTTGTCGGGCGGCGAGCAGTACTTC
CDR3: CASSLSGGEQYF

D: TRBD1
V: TRBV18
size: -
J: TRBJ2-7
DNA: TGTGCCAGCTCACCCGCGGCCGGACAGGGAGGAGGGGAGCAGTACTTC
CDR3: CASSPAAGQGGGEQYF

D: TRBD1
V: TRBV5-1
size: -
J: TRBJ2-7
DNA: TGCGCCAGCACGCCCGGGGACAGGGTTTCCTACGAGCAGTACTTC
CDR3: CASTPGDRVSYEQYF

D: -
V: TRBV7-6
size: -
J: TRBJ1-5
DNA: TGTGCCAGCAGCCTCGGCGGAGGGGGGGTCCAGCCCCAGCATTTT
CDR3: CASSLGGGGVQPQHF

D: -
V: TRBV4-3
size: once
J: TRBJ2-5
DNA: TGCGCCAGCAGCCAAGACGGGGGTAGGCGACAAGAGACCCAGTACTTC
CDR3: CASSQDGGRRQETQYF

D: -
V: TRBV10-3
size: -
J: TRBJ1-1
DNA: TGTGCCATCAGTGAGGACGGGAGGGCTGAAGCTTTCTTT
CDR3: CAISEDGRAEAFF

D: TRBD1
V: TRBV15
size: -
J: TRBJ2-7
DNA: TGTGCCACCACCCGGGACAGGGGCTACGAGCAGTACTTC
CDR3: CATTRDRGYEQYF

D: -
V: TRBV7-2
size: few
J: TRBJ2-5
DNA: TGTGCCAGCAGCCAACTCGACAGTCAAGAGACCCAGTACTTC
CDR3: CASSQLDSQETQYF

D: -
V: TRBV7-2
size: -
J: TRBJ1-3
DNA: TGTGCCAGCAGCTGGAGGAGATCTGGAAACACCATATATTTT
CDR3: CASSWRRSGNTIYF

D: -
V: TRBV27
size: few
J: TRBJ1-5
DNA: TGTGCCAGCAGACGTAGCAATCAGCCCCAGCATTTT
CDR3: CASRRSNQPQHF

D: -
V: TRBV29-1
size: few
J: TRBJ2-2
DNA: TGCAGCGCCAGACTCTCCGGGGAGCTGTTTTTT
CDR3: CSARLSGELFF

D: -
V: TRBV30
size: -
J: TRBJ2-5
DNA: TGTGCCTGGAGCGTAGTAGCGACAGAGACCCAGTACTTC
CDR3: CAWSVVATETQYF

D: TRBD1
V: TRBV5-1
size: -
J: TRBJ1-1
DNA: TGCGCCAGCAGCTCGGGACAGGGGAACACTGAAGCTTTCTTT
CDR3: CASSSGQGNTEAFF

D: -
V: TRBV27
size: -
J: TRBJ1-6
DNA: TGTGCCAGCAGTCCCCTTCGGGGTGGGGGCAGTTGGGATTCACCCCTCCACTTT
CDR3: CASSPLRGGGSWDSPLHF

D: -
V: TRBV20-1
size: few
J: TRBJ2-7
DNA: TGCAGTGCTTGGGTAGTTAACGAGCAGTACTTC
CDR3: CSAWVVNEQYF

D: -
V: TRBV29-1
size: -
J: TRBJ1-2
DNA: TGCAGCGTTGAAGATCCCCTACCCATCTATGGCTACACCTTC
CDR3: CSVEDPLPIYGYTF

D: -
V: TRBV20-1
size: -
J: TRBJ1-4
DNA: TGCAGTGCAAGGGCGCAAGAAAAACTGTTTTTT
CDR3: CSARAQEKLFF

D: -
V: TRBV2
size: -
J: TRBJ2-1
DNA: TGTGCCAGCGGCCGGAGGGCCGGTGGCATTGAGCAGTTCTTC
CDR3: CASGRRAGGIEQFF

D: TRBD1
V: TRBV6-1
size: -
J: TRBJ1-1
DNA: TGTGCCAGCAGGACAGGGATGGGGATGAACACTGAAGCTTTCTTT
CDR3: CASRTGMGMNTEAFF

D: -
V: TRBV29-1
size: -
J: TRBJ1-2
DNA: TGCAGCGTTGAAGTTGGAGAATTGGGCTACACCTTC
CDR3: CSVEVGELGYTF

D: -
V: TRBV2
size: -
J: TRBJ2-5
DNA: TGTGCCAGCAGAGGTGGGGTCGGGGAGACCCAGTACTTC
CDR3: CASRGGVGETQYF

D: -
V: TRBV30
size: few
J: TRBJ1-4
DNA: TGTGCCTGGAGTGCAGTTAATGAAAAACTGTTTTTT
CDR3: CAWSAVNEKLFF

D: -
V: TRBV30
size: -
J: TRBJ2-5
DNA: TGTGCCTGGAGTACTGGGGGGACCCAGTACTTC
CDR3: CAWSTGGTQYF

D: TRBD2
V: TRBV6-5
size: -
J: TRBJ2-7
DNA: TGTGCCAGCAGTTACCAGCGGGGGCCCTACGAGCAGTACTTC
CDR3: CASSYQRGPYEQYF

D: -
V: TRBV6-5
size: -
J: TRBJ1-5
DNA: TGTGCCAGCAGGGAGGCAGGGGCCAATCAGCCCCAGCATTTT
CDR3: CASREAGANQPQHF

D: -
V: TRBV19
size: -
J: TRBJ1-2
DNA: TGTGCCAGCTATGGGAGCTACACCTTC
CDR3: CASYGSYTF